This T cell receptor (beta chain) was identified during a study of Graves' ophthalmopathy and Graves' hyperthyroidism. The germline CDR1 and CDR2 sequences are DFQATT and SNEGSKA (reference sequence). V lost 6 bases, J lost 2 bases, and 17 bases lay in between. The CDR3 loop spans 14 amino acids. Pregnancy or lactation, uncontrolled infections and other autoimmune diseases were grounds for excluding patients. The authors amplified TCR beta CDR3 regions, and they did so from RNA transcripts for repertoire sequencing. HTBI primers primed a first-round RT-PCR, and a second-round multiplex PCR followed. TCRdb re-analysed the multiplex PCR reads in MiXCR, keeping a single row per CDR3 protein. The sample records hundreds of thousands of distinct CDR3 sequences, 20% to 25% being singletons. This clonotype was detected many times.

V gene TRBV20-1 combines with J gene TRBJ2-7, with D unclear. Sample: peripheral blood. This receptor was taken from a woman aged 18-29 years with stable Graves' hyperthyroidism. The CDR3 sequence is CSATELLPTYEQYF. The CDR3 DNA is TGCAGTGCCACGGAGCTTCTTCCTACCTACGAGCAGTACTTC.